This T cell receptor beta chain was observed in a study of lymphopenia after photon versus proton radiotherapy. Trimming removed 5 bases at V and 3 bases at J, with 10 bases between. This CDR3 has 13 residues. The germline CDR1 and CDR2 sequences are SGHAT and FQNNGV. This table comes from immunoSEQ multiplex PCR, and its TCRdb copy is limited to in-frame clones, with some not included. The sample shows 20,000 to 30,000 clones, around four fifths of them seen only once. The clonotype comes from a woman aged 70-85 years with pancreatic cancer. The rearrangement uses TRBV11-2 and TRBJ1-2; D might be TRBD1 (5 bases). Specimen: peripheral blood, collected from a patient treated with proton-based radiotherapy. The CDR3 here is CASSRDGHYGYTF. The CDR3 DNA follows: TGTGCCAGCAGCCGGGACGGACACTATGGCTACACCTTC. Based on the CDR3 plus reference TRBV11-2 and TRBJ1-2, the full variable domain is EAGVAQSPRYKIIEKRQSVAFWCNPISGHATLYWYQQILGQGPKLLIQFQNNGVVDDSQLPKDRFSAERLKGVDSTLKIQPAKLEDSAVYLCASSRDGHYGYTFGSGTRLTVV.